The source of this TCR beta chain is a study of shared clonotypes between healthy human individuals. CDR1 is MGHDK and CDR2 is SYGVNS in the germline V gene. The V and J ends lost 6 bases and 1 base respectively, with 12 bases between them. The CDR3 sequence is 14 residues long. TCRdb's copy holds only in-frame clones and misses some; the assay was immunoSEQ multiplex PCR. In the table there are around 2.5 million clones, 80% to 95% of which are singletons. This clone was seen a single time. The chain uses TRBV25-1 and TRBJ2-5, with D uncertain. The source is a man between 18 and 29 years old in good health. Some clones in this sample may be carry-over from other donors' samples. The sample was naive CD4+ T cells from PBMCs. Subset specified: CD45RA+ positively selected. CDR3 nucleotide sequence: TGTGCCAGCAGCAGACTCCGGTCCCAAGAGACCCAGTACTTC. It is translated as CASSRLRSQETQYF. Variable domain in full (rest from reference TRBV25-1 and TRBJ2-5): EADIYQTPRYLVIGTGKKITLECSQTMGHDKMYWYQQDPGMELHLIHYSYGVNSTEKGDLSSESTVSRIRTEHFPLTLESARPSHTSQYLCASSRLRSQETQYFGPGTRLLVL.